The TCR beta chain described here comes from a study of T cell changes during pregnancy in multiple sclerosis. Data came from immunoSEQ multiplex PCR; TCRdb stores just in-frame clones and leaves some out. The sample lists over 100,000 clones, around nine tenths occurring once. The sequencing here drew on peripheral blood, taken in the third trimester of pregnancy. This TCR derives from a female donor with multiple sclerosis, enrolled in a pregnancy study.

This CDR3 is CASSLSTGGFEKLFF. The DNA for the CDR3 is TGTGCCAGCAGTCTATCGACAGGGGGCTTTGAAAAACTGTTTTTT. The V and J genes are TRBV28 and TRBJ1-4; 10 bases match TRBD1. The CDR3 has 15 amino acids. V lost 5 bases to trimming and J lost 7 bases; unmatched junction nucleotides: 7. Looked up from germline, CDR1 is MDHEN and CDR2 is SYDVKM.